Presented here are 24 T cell receptor beta chains from one specimen sequenced in a study of cytomegalovirus exposure and HLA in healthy donors. The method was immunoSEQ multiplex PCR; TCRdb's version includes in-frame clones alone and lacks a portion of them. This sample has about 200,000 clones, with approximately 80% found just once. Material for sequencing was PBMCs. These receptors came from a woman in her twenties or thirties in good health and CMV-seropositive.

The rearrangement uses TRBV27 and TRBJ2-1; 9 bases fit TRBD2. The CDR3 runs to 15 residues. Per the germline V gene, CDR1 is MNHEY and CDR2 is SMNVEV (reference sequence). V shed 3 bases, J shed 7 bases, and the junction held 7 bases outside the gene matches. The CDR3 region is CASSFRLAGTNEQFF. The CDR3 coding sequence is TGTGCCAGCAGTTTCCGCCTAGCGGGAACGAATGAGCAGTTCTTC.

This rearrangement joins TRBV20-1 to TRBJ2-4; D is perhaps TRBD2 (5 bases). There are 11 residues in the CDR3. The V gene's germline CDR1 is DFQATT and CDR2 SNEGSKA (reference sequence). V lost 7 bases, J lost 9 bases, and 13 bases lay in between. The CDR3 sequence: CSGEGAGIQYF. The CDR3 nucleotides read TGCAGTGGTGAGGGCGCAGGCATTCAGTACTTC.

This clone was observed a single time. The chain carries TRBV9 and TRBJ2-1; 7 nucleotides agree with TRBD2. The CDR3 consists of 18 residues. V lost 2 bases, J lost 2 bases, and 13 bases stayed unmatched. Germline CDR1 and CDR2: SGDLS and YYNGEE. CDR3 DNA: TGTGCCAGCAGCGTCTTCGAGAGCGGGGAGGGCACCTACAATGAGCAGTTCTTC. Its protein is CASSVFESGEGTYNEQFF.

This clone was observed a single time. The V call is TRBV2, the J call TRBJ1-5; D unclear. The V end was cut by 7 bases, the J end by 4 bases, with 11 bases between. CDR1 is SNHLY and CDR2 is FYNNEI in the germline V gene. This CDR3 contains 13 residues. For the CDR3, the DNA is TGTGCCAGCAAAACGACGGGAAATCAGCCCCAGCATTTT. Its protein product is CASKTTGNQPQHF.

The V and J genes are TRBV27 and TRBJ2-1; TRBD1 matches 9 bases. The CDR3 consists of 15 residues. V shed 6 bases, J shed 2 bases, and the junction held 5 bases outside the gene matches. The germline gives CDR1 MNHEY, CDR2 SMNVEV (reference sequence). The CDR3 loop is CASRLQGAAYNEQFF. CDR3 nucleotide sequence: TGTGCCAGCAGGCTACAGGGGGCTGCCTACAATGAGCAGTTCTTC.

This rearrangement joins TRBV9 to TRBJ1-1; unclear D gene. In germline, CDR1 is SGDLS, CDR2 YYNGEE. Trimming took 0 bases from V and 7 from J, leaving 13 bases between them. The CDR3 loop spans 14 amino acids. The CDR3 is CASSVVMSVNEAFF. CDR3 in DNA: TGTGCCAGCAGCGTAGTGATGTCAGTGAATGAAGCTTTCTTT.

The gene calls are TRBV5-1 and TRBJ2-5; D possibly corresponds to TRBD1 (6 bases). V dropped 3 bases and J dropped 1 base, with 7 bases sitting between them. This CDR3 contains 13 residues. In germline, CDR1 is SGHRS, CDR2 YFSETQ. CDR3 residues: CASSWGLQETQYF. CDR3 nucleotides: TGCGCCAGCAGCTGGGGGCTCCAAGAGACCCAGTACTTC.

V and J are TRBV6-5 and TRBJ2-1; maybe TRBD2 (6 bases). Germline lookup yields CDR1 MNHEY and CDR2 SVGAGI. Trimming removed 7 bases from V and 9 bases from J, with 19 bases in between. The CDR3 has 14 residues. In DNA, the CDR3 is TGTGCCAGCATCACTCTGCGGGGAGGCAGTGAGCAGTTCTTC. Its translation is CASITLRGGSEQFF.

The chain has TRBV5-6 and TRBJ2-1; D not certain. Germline V lookup: CDR1 SGHDT, CDR2 YYEEEE. This CDR3 comprises 13 residues. The V end lost 0 bases, the J end lost 9 bases, and 10 bases lay between the germline ends. The CDR3 sequence: CASSLDRNPEQFF. DNA for the CDR3: TGTGCCAGCAGCTTGGATAGAAATCCTGAGCAGTTCTTC.

The rearrangement links TRBV5-1 to TRBJ1-4; TRBD1 matches at 11 bases. Germline CDR1 SGHRS, CDR2 YFSETQ. CDR3 length: 15 amino acids. V shed 4 bases, J shed 8 bases, and the junction held 7 bases outside the gene matches. Here the CDR3 reads CASSLDRGRDEKLFF. In DNA form, the CDR3 reads TGCGCCAGCAGCCTGGACAGGGGGCGAGACGAAAAACTGTTTTTT.

This clone was recorded once. The chain recombines TRBV9 with TRBJ2-1; D call uncertain. V was shortened by 6 bases and J by 6 bases, with 19 bases between the two germline ends. Looked up from germline, CDR1 is SGDLS and CDR2 is YYNGEE. The CDR3 covers 15 residues. CDR3 DNA: TGTGCCAGCACCCAGCTAGTTATTTCACGCAATGAGCAGTTCTTC. Its protein product is CASTQLVISRNEQFF.

This clone was observed a single time. The gene calls are TRBV5-6 and TRBJ1-4, with D tentatively TRBD1 (5 bases). The CDR3 contains 18 residues. CDR1 and CDR2 from the germline V gene are SGHDT and YYEEEE. Trimming shortened V by 3 bases and J by 4 bases, and 22 bases separated the two germline ends. The CDR3 coding sequence is TGTGCCAGCAGCTCCCTAAGCCAAGGGGTTGAAGGTAATGAAAAACTGTTTTTT. It encodes CASSSLSQGVEGNEKLFF.

The chain joins TRBV5-6 to TRBJ1-2, with TRBD1 matching over 7 bases. The V segment lost 4 bases and the J segment 4 bases; nucleotides outside the gene matches: 4. The CDR3 consists of 13 residues. CDR1 is SGHDT, CDR2 YYEEEE, per germline. CDR3 region: CASSRQGSYGYTF. In nucleotides, the CDR3 is TGTGCCAGCAGCAGACAGGGATCCTATGGCTACACCTTC.

The rearrangement uses TRBV2 and TRBJ1-2; the match to TRBD1 covers 7 bases. The CDR3 consists of 15 residues. The germline CDR1 and CDR2 sequences are SNHLY and FYNNEI. The J segment lost 2 bases and the V segment lost 6 bases, leaving 9 bases of the junction unmatched. As DNA, the CDR3 is TGTGCCAGCAGCTTCTCCGGGACAGCAAACTATGGCTACACCTTC. Protein product: CASSFSGTANYGYTF.

The rearrangement joins TRBV4-2 to TRBJ2-2; 7 bases are shared with TRBD2. CDR1 LGHNA and CDR2 YNFKEQ come from the germline V gene. There are 16 residues in the CDR3. Trimming cost V 1 base and J 4 bases; bases outside gene matches: 6. The CDR3 spells CASSQGSGVSTGELFF. CDR3 nucleotides: TGTGCCAGCAGCCAAGGGAGCGGGGTATCCACCGGGGAGCTGTTTTTT.

The chain has TRBV2 and TRBJ1-5; 10 bases fit TRBD1. This CDR3 comprises 15 residues. J lost 5 bases, V lost 6 bases, and 7 bases had no gene match. In germline, CDR1 is SNHLY, CDR2 FYNNEI. CDR3 residues: CASRSGQGVYQPQHF. The DNA of the CDR3 is TGTGCCAGCAGAAGCGGACAGGGGGTTTATCAGCCCCAGCATTTT.

This clone was found a few times. V gene TRBV7-2 combines with J gene TRBJ1-1; D is unclear. V was shortened by 1 base and J by 7 bases, with 10 bases between the two germline ends. The germline V gene has CDR1 SGHTA and CDR2 FQGNSA. CDR3 length: 13 amino acids. The CDR3 sequence is CASSLVREGEAFF. CDR3 DNA: TGTGCCAGCAGCTTAGTGAGGGAAGGTGAAGCTTTCTTT.

The V and J genes are TRBV29-1 and TRBJ2-7, with 11 bases aligning to TRBD1. The CDR3 runs 14 residues. V lost 5 bases, J lost 5 bases, and 8 bases stayed unmatched. Germline lookup yields CDR1 SQVTM and CDR2 ANQGSEA. CDR3 protein: CSVYRDRGSDEQYF. CDR3 sequence (DNA): TGCAGCGTTTACCGGGACAGGGGGAGCGACGAGCAGTACTTC.

The chain uses TRBV6-4 and TRBJ1-5, with 8 bases matching TRBD1. V was clipped by 4 bases and J by 7 bases; unmatched bases: 9. This CDR3 is 15 amino acids long. CDR1 and CDR2 from the germline V gene are MRHNA and SNTAGT. The CDR3 region has the DNA TGTGCCAGCAGTGTTTCAGGGGGCGCAGGCCAGCCCCAGCATTTT. Encoded protein: CASSVSGGAGQPQHF.

V usage is TRBV11-2 and J usage is TRBJ1-3; D perhaps matches TRBD1 (6 bases). The CDR3 loop spans 16 amino acids. V gave up 1 base and J gave up 1 base, with 11 bases separating them. CDR1 and CDR2 from the germline V gene are SGHAT and FQNNGV. The CDR3 region is CASSLVLQGSGNTIYF. The CDR3 DNA reads TGTGCCAGCAGCTTAGTACTACAGGGTTCTGGAAACACCATATATTTT.

The chain uses TRBV9 and TRBJ2-6; possible D gene TRBD2, 5 bases. The CDR3 is 15 amino acids. Per the germline V gene, CDR1 is SGDLS and CDR2 is YYNGEE. The ends were cut back, 0 bases at V and 3 bases at J, with 7 bases in the middle. The DNA for the CDR3 is TGTGCCAGCAGCGTAGTAGCGCGTGGGGCCAACGTCCTGACTTTC. It is translated as CASSVVARGANVLTF.

CDR3 protein: CASSPRGSGYHRETQYF. CDR3 bases: TGTGCCAGCAGTCCCCGGGGTAGCGGCTATCACCGGGAGACCCAGTACTTC. The gene calls are TRBV25-1 and TRBJ2-5; perhaps TRBD2 as D (6 bases). V dropped 5 bases and J dropped 5 bases, with 24 bases sitting between them. From germline, CDR1 is MGHDK and CDR2 SYGVNS. There are 17 residues in the CDR3.

The genes are TRBV19 and TRBJ2-1; perhaps TRBD1 as D (6 bases). Germline CDR1 LNHDA, CDR2 SQIVND (reference sequence). V was pared by 9 bases and J by 6 bases, with 18 bases between. There are 14 residues in the CDR3. The CDR3 nucleotides read TGTGCCAGCTCAAAGGGGGTGGTCTCCAATGAGCAGTTCTTC. Its translation is CASSKGVVSNEQFF.

This clone has a handful of counts. This sequence joins TRBV5-4 and TRBJ2-1; 10 bases agree with TRBD2. J gave up 4 bases and V 4 bases, and 11 bases lay outside the gene matches. CDR1 and CDR2 (germline): SGHNT, YYREEE (reference sequence). The CDR3 sequence is 17 residues long. CDR3 sequence (DNA): TGTGCCAGCAGCACAATAGGACTAGCGGCACCGTACAATGAGCAGTTCTTC. This translates into CASSTIGLAAPYNEQFF.